This passage covers 5 T cell receptor beta chains from one sample sequenced in a study of CD8+CD57+ T cells in acquired aplastic anemia (dated by TCRdb to 2017 to 2018). Flow cytometry had shown CD8+CD57+ cell expansion in the patients selected for sequencing. The data were produced on an Illumina HiSeq 2000. Genomic DNA served as template for TCR beta VDJ combination and CDR3 sequence profiling. TCRdb trimmed the raw reads at Q25, called clones with MiXCR and kept productive beta chains. CDR3 protein duplicates are merged, each entry listing the most common genes and DNA. Counted in this sample were around 200,000 distinct CDR3 sequences; 40% to 55% of them appeared once. The top ten clonotypes cover around 9.7% of the sample. Sequenced material: sorted CD4+, CD8+, or CD8+CD57+ T cells (not recorded which) from PBMCs. Receptor source: a human donor with aplastic anemia.

This clonotype was seen a handful of times. This sequence joins TRBV7-9 and TRBJ2-5; D possibly corresponds to TRBD2 (6 bases). V shed 5 bases and J shed 7 bases, with 17 bases lying between them. The CDR3 loop spans 14 amino acids. The V gene's germline CDR1 is SEHNR and CDR2 FQNEAQ (reference sequence). The CDR3 loop is CASSPRTNEGTQYF. The CDR3 DNA reads TGTGCCAGCAGCCCTAGGACTAACGAGGGGACCCAGTACTTC.

The chain links TRBV10-2 to TRBJ2-7; 7 nucleotides agree with TRBD2. Germline trimming cut 0 bases from V and 1 base from J; bases unmatched to any gene: 6. This CDR3 has 16 amino acids. Germline-derived CDR1 and CDR2 are WSHSY and SAAADI. The CDR3 coding sequence is TGCGCCAGCAGTGAGTCGTCTAGCGGAGCGTCCTACGAGCAGTACTTC. It specifies CASSESSSGASYEQYF.

This clonotype has only one observation. The rearrangement uses TRBV19 and TRBJ2-5, with no clear D. Germline V CDR1 and CDR2: LNHDA, SQIVND (reference sequence). There are 12 residues in the CDR3. V lost 9 bases and J 9 bases, leaving 17 bases between the germline ends. The CDR3 loop reads CASSPINQPQYF. CDR3 DNA sequence: TGTGCCAGCTCCCCAATCAATCAGCCCCAGTACTTC. The full variable domain, in which reference TRBV19 and TRBJ2-5 provide the parts outside the CDR3, is DGGITQSPKYLFRKEGQNVTLSCEQNLNHDAMYWYRQDPGQGLRLIYYSQIVNDFQKGDIAEGYSVSREKKESFPLTVTSAQKNPTAFYLCASSPINQPQYFGPGTRLLVL.

V and J are TRBV29-1 and TRBJ1-4; 10 bases are shared with TRBD1. The V and J ends lost 6 bases and 6 bases, in that order; junction bases with no gene match: 1. The germline V gene encodes CDR1 SQVTM and CDR2 ANQGSEA. This CDR3 has 12 amino acids. The CDR3 loop reads CSVGTGDEKLFF. Written as DNA, the CDR3 is TGCAGCGTCGGGACAGGGGATGAAAAACTGTTTTTT.

The V gene is TRBV10-3, the J gene TRBJ2-5; D is unresolved. The V end lost 7 bases, the J end lost 5 bases, and 11 bases lay between the germline ends. In germline, CDR1 is ENHRY, CDR2 SYGVKD. The CDR3 has 12 residues. Here the CDR3 reads CAITGLEETQYF. The CDR3 nucleotides are TGTGCCATCACGGGCTTAGAGGAGACCCAGTACTTC.